This T cell receptor (beta chain) comes out of a study of blood T cell repertoires in COVID-19. Study summary: The samples span acute and convalescent COVID-19 from the United States, Italy and Spain. The cDNA or gDNA used as material had been derived from T cells, B-cell-depleted T cells, or PBMCs.

Authors' analysis steps: Amplification with reference gene primers provided the estimates of nucleated cell counts. Repertoires were generated with immunoSEQ multiplex PCR, while TCRdb's copy carries only in-frame clones and drops some. For V, J and clone size, that table is used; D and trimming come from the DNA. The data show around 50,000 clones, around 92% seen once. The V end was cut by 7 bases, the J end by 0 bases, with 14 bases between. The CDR3 totals 15 residues. The V gene's germline CDR1 is SNHLY and CDR2 FYNNEI. The receptor was isolated from a human donor in a cohort sampled during active COVID-19. Source material: peripheral blood. The chain couples TRBV2 to TRBJ2-3; D perhaps matches TRBD2 (6 bases). CDR3 sequence (DNA): TGTGCCAGCACCCCGGGGGTCCCTAGCACAGATACGCAGTATTTT. Its translation: CASTPGVPSTDTQYF. Complete variable domain (other parts from reference TRBV2 and TRBJ2-3): EPEVTQTPSHQVTQMGQEVILRCVPISNHLYFYWYRQILGQKVEFLVSFYNNEISEKSEIFDDQFSVERPDGSNFTLKIRSTKLEDSAMYFCASTPGVPSTDTQYFGPGTRLTVL.